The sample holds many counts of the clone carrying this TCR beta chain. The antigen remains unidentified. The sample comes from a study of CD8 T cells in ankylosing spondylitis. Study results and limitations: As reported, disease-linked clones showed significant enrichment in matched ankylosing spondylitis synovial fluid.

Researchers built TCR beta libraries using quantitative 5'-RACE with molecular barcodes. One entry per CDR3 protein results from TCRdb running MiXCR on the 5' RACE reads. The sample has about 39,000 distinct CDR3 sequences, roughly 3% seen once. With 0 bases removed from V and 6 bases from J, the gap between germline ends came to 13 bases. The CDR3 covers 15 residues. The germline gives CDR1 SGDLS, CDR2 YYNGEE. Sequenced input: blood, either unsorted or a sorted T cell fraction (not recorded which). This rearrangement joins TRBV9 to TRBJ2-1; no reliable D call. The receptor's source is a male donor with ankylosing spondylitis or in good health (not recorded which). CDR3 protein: CASSVETLTSNEQFF. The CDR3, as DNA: TGTGCCAGCAGCGTAGAGACCCTCACGTCCAATGAGCAGTTCTTC.